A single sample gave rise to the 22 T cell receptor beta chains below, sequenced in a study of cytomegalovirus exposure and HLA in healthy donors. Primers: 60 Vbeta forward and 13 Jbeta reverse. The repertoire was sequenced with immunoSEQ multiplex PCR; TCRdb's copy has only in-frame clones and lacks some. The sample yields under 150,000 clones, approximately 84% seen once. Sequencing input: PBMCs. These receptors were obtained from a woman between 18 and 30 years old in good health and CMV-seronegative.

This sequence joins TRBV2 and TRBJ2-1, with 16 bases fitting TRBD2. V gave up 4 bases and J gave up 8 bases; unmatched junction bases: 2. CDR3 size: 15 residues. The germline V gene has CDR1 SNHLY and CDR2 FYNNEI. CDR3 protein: CASSGGTSGRDEQFF. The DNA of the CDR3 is TGTGCCAGCAGTGGCGGGACTAGCGGGAGGGATGAGCAGTTCTTC.

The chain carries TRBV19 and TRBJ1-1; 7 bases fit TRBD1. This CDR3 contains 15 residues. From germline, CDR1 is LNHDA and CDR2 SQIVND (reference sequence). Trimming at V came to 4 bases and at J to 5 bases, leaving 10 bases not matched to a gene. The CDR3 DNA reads TGTGCCAGTAGTAGAATGACAGGGTTGGGAACTGAAGCTTTCTTT. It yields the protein CASSRMTGLGTEAFF.

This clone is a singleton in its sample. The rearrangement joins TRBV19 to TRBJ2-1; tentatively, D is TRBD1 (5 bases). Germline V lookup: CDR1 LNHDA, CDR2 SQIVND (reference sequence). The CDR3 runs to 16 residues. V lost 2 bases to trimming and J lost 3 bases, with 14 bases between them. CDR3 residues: CASSIRQKTDYNEQFF. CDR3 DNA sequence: TGTGCCAGTAGTATACGACAGAAAACTGACTACAATGAGCAGTTCTTC.

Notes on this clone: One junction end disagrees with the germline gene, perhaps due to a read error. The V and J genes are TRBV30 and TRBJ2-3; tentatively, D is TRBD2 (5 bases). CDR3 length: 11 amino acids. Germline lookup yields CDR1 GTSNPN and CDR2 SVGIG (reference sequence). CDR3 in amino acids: CAWDLADTRYF. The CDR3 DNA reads TGTGCCTGGGATCTAGCAGATACGCGGTATTTT.

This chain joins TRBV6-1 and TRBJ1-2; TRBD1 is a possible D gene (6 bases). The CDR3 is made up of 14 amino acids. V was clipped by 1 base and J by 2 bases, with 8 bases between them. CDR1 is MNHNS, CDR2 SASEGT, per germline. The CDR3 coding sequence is TGTGCCAGCAGTGAAGGGACAGAAAACTATGGCTACACCTTC. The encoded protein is CASSEGTENYGYTF.

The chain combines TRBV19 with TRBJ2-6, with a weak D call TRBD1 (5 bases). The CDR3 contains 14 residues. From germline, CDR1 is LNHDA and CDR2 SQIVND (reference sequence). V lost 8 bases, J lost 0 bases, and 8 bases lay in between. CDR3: CASDRFSGANVLTF. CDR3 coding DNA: TGTGCCAGTGACAGATTCTCTGGGGCCAACGTCCTGACTTTC.

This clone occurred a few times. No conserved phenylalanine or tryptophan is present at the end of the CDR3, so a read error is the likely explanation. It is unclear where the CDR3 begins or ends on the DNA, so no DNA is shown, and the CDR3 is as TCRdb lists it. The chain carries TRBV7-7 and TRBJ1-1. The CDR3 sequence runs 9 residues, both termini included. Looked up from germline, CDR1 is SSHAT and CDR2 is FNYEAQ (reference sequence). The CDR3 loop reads CASSPAPRD.

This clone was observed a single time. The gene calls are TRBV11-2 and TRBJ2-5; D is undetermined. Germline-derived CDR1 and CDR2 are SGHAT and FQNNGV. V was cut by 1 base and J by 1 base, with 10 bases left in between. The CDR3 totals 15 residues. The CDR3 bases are TGTGCCAGCAGCTTAGTTGGCACAGCCCAAGAGACCCAGTACTTC. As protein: CASSLVGTAQETQYF.

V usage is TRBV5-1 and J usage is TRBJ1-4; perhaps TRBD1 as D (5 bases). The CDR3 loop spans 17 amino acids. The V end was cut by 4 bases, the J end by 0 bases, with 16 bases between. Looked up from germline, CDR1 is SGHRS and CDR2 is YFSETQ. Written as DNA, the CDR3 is TGCGCCAGCAGCCGGGACTTCTTGTCGGCAACTAATGAAAAACTGTTTTTT. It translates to CASSRDFLSATNEKLFF.

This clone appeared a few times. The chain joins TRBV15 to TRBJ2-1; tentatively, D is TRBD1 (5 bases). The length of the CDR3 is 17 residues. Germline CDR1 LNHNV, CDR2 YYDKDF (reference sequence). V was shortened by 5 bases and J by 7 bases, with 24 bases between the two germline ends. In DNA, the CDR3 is TGTGCCACCAGCGACGGTGGCTCGGCCCTCGCAGGGAATGAGCAGTTCTTC. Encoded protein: CATSDGGSALAGNEQFF.

The CDR3 is CASSVIGQGNTEAFF. The CDR3 region has the DNA TGTGCCAGCAGTGTAATAGGACAGGGGAACACTGAAGCTTTCTTT. V is TRBV2 and J is TRBJ1-1; 8 bases match TRBD1. The germline V gene has CDR1 SNHLY and CDR2 FYNNEI. The V gene end was trimmed by 4 bases and the J gene end by 1 base; junction bases not matched to a gene: 5. The CDR3 is 15 amino acids.

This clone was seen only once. CDR3 nucleotides: TGTGCCAGCAGCTTAGACTACGCCACAGATACGCAGTATTTT. It is translated as CASSLDYATDTQYF. This chain links TRBV7-2 with TRBJ2-3, with D hard to call. Trimming took 1 base from V and 2 from J, leaving 7 bases between them. CDR1 is SGHTA, CDR2 FQGNSA, per germline. The CDR3 has 14 amino acids.

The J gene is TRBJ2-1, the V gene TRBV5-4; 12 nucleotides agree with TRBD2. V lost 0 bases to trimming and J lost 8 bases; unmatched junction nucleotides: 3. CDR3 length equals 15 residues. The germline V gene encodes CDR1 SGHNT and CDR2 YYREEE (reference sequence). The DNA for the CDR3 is TGTGCCAGCAGCTTGGCGACTAGCGGGAGAGATGAGCAGTTCTTC. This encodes CASSLATSGRDEQFF.

The CDR3 DNA reads TGTGCCAGCAGCCGGGTCGGGGTAAACTCCTACGAGCAGTACTTC. This gives the protein CASSRVGVNSYEQYF. The rearrangement joins TRBV5-6 to TRBJ2-7; a possible D gene is TRBD2 (5 bases). This CDR3 is 15 amino acids long. The V end was cut by 4 bases, the J end by 0 bases, with 14 bases between. CDR1 SGHDT and CDR2 YYEEEE come from the germline V gene.

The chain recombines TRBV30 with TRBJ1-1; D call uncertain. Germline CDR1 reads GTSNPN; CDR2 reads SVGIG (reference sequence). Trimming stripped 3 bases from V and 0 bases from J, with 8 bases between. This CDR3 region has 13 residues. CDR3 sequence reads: CAWSPEVNTEAFF. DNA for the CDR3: TGTGCCTGGAGCCCGGAGGTGAACACTGAAGCTTTCTTT.

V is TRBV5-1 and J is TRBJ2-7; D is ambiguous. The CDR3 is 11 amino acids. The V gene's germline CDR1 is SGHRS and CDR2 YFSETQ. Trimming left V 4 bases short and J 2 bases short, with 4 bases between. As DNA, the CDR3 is TGCGCCAGCAGCGCAGCCTACGAGCAGTACTTC. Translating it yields CASSAAYEQYF.

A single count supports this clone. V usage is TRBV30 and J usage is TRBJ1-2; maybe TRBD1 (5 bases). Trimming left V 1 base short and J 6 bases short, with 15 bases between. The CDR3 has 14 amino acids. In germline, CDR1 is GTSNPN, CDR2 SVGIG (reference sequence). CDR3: CAWSGNTGTDGYTF. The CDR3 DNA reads TGTGCCTGGAGTGGGAACACAGGAACGGATGGCTACACCTTC.

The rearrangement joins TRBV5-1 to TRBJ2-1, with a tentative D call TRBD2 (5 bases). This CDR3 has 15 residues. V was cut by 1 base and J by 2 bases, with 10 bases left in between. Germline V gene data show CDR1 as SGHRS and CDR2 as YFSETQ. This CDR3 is CASSLSLATYNEQFF. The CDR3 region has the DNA TGCGCCAGCAGCTTGAGCCTAGCTACCTACAATGAGCAGTTCTTC.

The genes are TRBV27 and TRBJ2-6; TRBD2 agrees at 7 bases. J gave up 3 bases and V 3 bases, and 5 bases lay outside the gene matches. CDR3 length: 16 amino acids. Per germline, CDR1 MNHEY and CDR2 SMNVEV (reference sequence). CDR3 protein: CASSLGGGVGANVLTF. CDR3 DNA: TGTGCCAGCAGTTTGGGGGGAGGGGTTGGGGCCAACGTCCTGACTTTC. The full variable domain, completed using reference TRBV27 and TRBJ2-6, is EAQVTQNPRYLITVTGKKLTVTCSQNMNHEYMSWYRQDPGLGLRQIYYSMNVEVTDKGDVPEGYKVSRKEKRNFPLILESPSPNQTSLYFCASSLGGGVGANVLTFGAGSRLTVL.

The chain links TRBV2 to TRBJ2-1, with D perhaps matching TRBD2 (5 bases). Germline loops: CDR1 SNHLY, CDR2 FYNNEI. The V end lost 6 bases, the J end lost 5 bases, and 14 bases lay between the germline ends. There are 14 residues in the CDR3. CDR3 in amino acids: CASSPGVLDNEQFF. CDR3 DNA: TGTGCCAGCAGCCCCGGGGTCTTGGACAATGAGCAGTTCTTC.

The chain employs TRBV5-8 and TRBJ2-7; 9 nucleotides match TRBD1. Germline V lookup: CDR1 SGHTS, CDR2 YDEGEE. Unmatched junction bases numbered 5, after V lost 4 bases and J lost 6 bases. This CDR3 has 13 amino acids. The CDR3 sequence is CASSGTGFGEQYF. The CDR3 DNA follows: TGTGCCAGCAGCGGGACAGGGTTTGGCGAGCAGTACTTC.

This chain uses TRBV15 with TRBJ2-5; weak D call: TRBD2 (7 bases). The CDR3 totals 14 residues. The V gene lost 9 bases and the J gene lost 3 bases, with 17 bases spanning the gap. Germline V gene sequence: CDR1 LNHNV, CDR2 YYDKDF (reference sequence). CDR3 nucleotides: TGTGCCACACAAGGGGGGGGAGACGAAGAGACCCAGTACTTC. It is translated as CATQGGGDEETQYF.